A selection of T cell receptor beta chains follows, all from one sample in a study of T cells in Graves' hyperthyroidism and ophthalmopathy. One entry per CDR3 protein results from TCRdb running MiXCR on the multiplex PCR reads. This table has approximately 610,000 distinct CDR3 sequences, under 15% appearing once. Material for sequencing was blood. All receptors come from a woman aged 40 to 50 with Graves' ophthalmopathy. Each CDR3 is given with its conserved first and last residue. The order of the fields is clone size, D gene, J gene, CDR3 length, V gene, CDR3 DNA, CDR3 protein. The D gene is left open where the match is weak. Clone sizes are given selectively: once, few, many, or a class where the clone is expanded.

>-|TRBD2|TRBJ2-6|18|TRBV11-1
TGTGCCAGCAGCCCTGCTAGCGGGGAACGCTCTGGGGCCAACGTCCTGACTTTC
CASSPASGERSGANVLTF
>many|-|TRBJ2-6|18|TRBV6-4
TGTGCCAGCAGTGACGGTGGGGGTCCGTCGTCTGGGGCCAACGTCCTGACTTTC
CASSDGGGPSSGANVLTF
>many|-|TRBJ2-2|13|TRBV10-3
TGTGCCATCGACGAGACGAACACCGGGGAGCTGTTTTTT
CAIDETNTGELFF
>many|-|TRBJ2-7|14|TRBV2
TGTGCCAGCAGGGAGGGCCCCCTCCTGATAGAGCAGTACTTC
CASREGPLLIEQYF
>many|-|TRBJ2-2|16|TRBV20-1
TGCAGTGCTAGAGGGGGGCTGTTCGCGAACACCGGGGAGCTGTTTTTT
CSARGGLFANTGELFF
>many|-|TRBJ1-5|15|TRBV6-2/TRBV6-3
TGTGCCAGCAACGGTGACGGCTCTAGCAATCAGCCCCAGCATTTT
CASNGDGSSNQPQHF
>many|-|TRBJ2-7|15|TRBV7-2
TGTGCCAGCAGCTTGCTACTGACGAACTCCTACGAGCAGTACTTC
CASSLLLTNSYEQYF
>few|-|TRBJ1-1|14|TRBV12-3/TRBV12-4
TGTGCCAGCAGTATCCAGGGTGTTTTCACTGAAGCTTTCTTT
CASSIQGVFTEAFF
>many|-|TRBJ1-1|14|TRBV6-1
TGTGCCAGCAGTAAGAGACAGAGTAACACTGAAGCTTTCTTT
CASSKRQSNTEAFF
>many|-|TRBJ2-5|14|TRBV20-1
TGCAGTGCTCATCTGGCCGGGGACCAAGAGACCCAGTACTTC
CSAHLAGDQETQYF
>many|-|TRBJ2-5|13|TRBV27
TGTGCCAGCAGAGACGGGGATTGGGAGACCCAGTACTTC
CASRDGDWETQYF
>many|TRBD2|TRBJ2-5|17|TRBV28
TGTGCCAGCAGTTTAAGCTCGGGACTAGCGGGATACGAGACCCAGTACTTC
CASSLSSGLAGYETQYF
>-|-|TRBJ2-7|14|TRBV10-3
TGTGCCATCAGGCAGACAGAGAACTCCTACGAGCAGTACTTC
CAIRQTENSYEQYF
>many|-|TRBJ1-1|13|TRBV6-1
TGTGCCAGCAGTAGGGGGGTGGTCACTGAAGCTTTCTTT
CASSRGVVTEAFF
>once|-|TRBJ1-1|12|TRBV7-9
TGTGCCAGCAGCCGTCCTGGGGACAAAGCTTTCTTT
CASSRPGDKAFF
>-|TRBD1|TRBJ1-2|14|TRBV6-5
TGTGCCAGCAGTTACATCGGGACAGGGGGCGGCTACACCTTC
CASSYIGTGGGYTF
>many|TRBD1|TRBJ2-7|15|TRBV15
TGTGCCACCAGCAGGGTTTTCGACAGGGCGAGCGAGCAGTACTTC
CATSRVFDRASEQYF
>-|-|TRBJ2-7|14|TRBV12-3/TRBV12-4
TGTGCCAGCAGCCGCATCCGGGATCTCTACGAGCAGTACTTC
CASSRIRDLYEQYF
>many|-|TRBJ1-2|16|TRBV12-3/TRBV12-4
TGTGCCAGCAGTTCCCCCGCCACTACCCCCTACTATGGCTACACCTTC
CASSSPATTPYYGYTF
>-|-|TRBJ2-7|15|TRBV14
TGTGCCAGCAGCCAAAGAAGCGGAACCTCCTACGAGCAGTACTTC
CASSQRSGTSYEQYF
>many|TRBD2|TRBJ2-2|13|TRBV2
TGTGCCGGGGGGGGATGGGCCACCGGGGAGCTGTTTTTT
CAGGGWATGELFF
>many|-|TRBJ2-5|14|TRBV6-5
TGTGCCAGCAGTTCGGCAGCCGCCCAAGAGACCCAGTACTTC
CASSSAAAQETQYF
>-|-|TRBJ2-3|12|TRBV4-1
TGCGCCAGCAGCCAAGGGTCCAGCACGCAGTATTTT
CASSQGSSTQYF
>many|-|TRBJ1-1|14|TRBV28
TGTGCCAGCGCCCCCGTCGGGGGGGGAACTGAAGCTTTCTTT
CASAPVGGGTEAFF
>many|TRBD1|TRBJ1-2|17|TRBV19
TGTGCCAGTAGTACTCAACCCGGGACAGGGGGTACGTCTGGCTACACCTTC
CASSTQPGTGGTSGYTF
>many|-|TRBJ2-5|14|TRBV12-3/TRBV12-4
TGTGCCAGCAGTTTAACGCAGCGGCAAGAGACCCAGTACTTC
CASSLTQRQETQYF
>many|-|TRBJ1-5|14|TRBV30
TGTGCCTGGAGGGGGGTCGCCGCTGATCAGCCCCAGCATTTT
CAWRGVAADQPQHF
>many|-|TRBJ1-6|12|TRBV6-1
TGTGCCAGCACCCTCGGAGGCTCACCCCTCCACTTT
CASTLGGSPLHF
>many|-|TRBJ1-2|11|TRBV20-1
TGCAGTGCCAGTGCGACAGATGGCTACACCTTC
CSASATDGYTF
>-|TRBD1|TRBJ1-2|13|TRBV2
TGTGCCAGCCGTTCGGGACAGGGGGGCGGCTACACCTTC
CASRSGQGGGYTF
>few|-|TRBJ1-2|13|TRBV29-1
TGCAGCGTTGAACGGGACAAAAACTATGGCTACACCTTC
CSVERDKNYGYTF
>many|TRBD1|TRBJ1-2|13|TRBV28
TGTGCCAGCAGGTTAGACAGGGAAGATGGCTACACCTTC
CASRLDREDGYTF
>few|TRBD2|TRBJ2-2|16|TRBV6-2/TRBV6-3
TGTGCCAGCAGTTCCCCAGCGGGAGCCGGCACCGGGGAGCTGTTTTTT
CASSSPAGAGTGELFF
>many|-|TRBJ2-2|14|TRBV6-2/TRBV6-3
TGTGCCAGCAGTTACTCGACCGGTGCCGGGGAGCTGTTTTTT
CASSYSTGAGELFF
>many|-|TRBJ1-5|15|TRBV10-3
TGTGCCAGCAGTGAGTCAAAAGGGGGTTATCAGCCCCAGCATTTT
CASSESKGGYQPQHF
>many|-|TRBJ1-2|12|TRBV28
TGTGCCAGCAGTTTAAAGGGGCGCGGCTACACCTTC
CASSLKGRGYTF
>few|-|TRBJ2-5|16|TRBV4-2
TGTGCCAGCAGCCAAGCAGCTACAGGGGAGGCAGAGACCCAGTACTTC
CASSQAATGEAETQYF
>many|TRBD1|TRBJ1-2|12|TRBV28
TGTGCCACACGCAGGGGGCGTCGCGGCTACACCTTC
CATRRGRRGYTF
>many|TRBD1|TRBJ1-5|17|TRBV27
TGTGCCAGCAGTCCTAAGACCGGGACAGGGGGCGGTCAGCCCCAGCATTTT
CASSPKTGTGGGQPQHF
>-|TRBD1|TRBJ2-7|17|TRBV24-1
TGTGCCACCATCAACCCAATATCAGGGGGACCTACCTACGAGCAGTACTTC
CATINPISGGPTYEQYF
>many|-|TRBJ1-2|15|TRBV6-5
TGTGCCAGCAGTTACTCTGGAGGGGGTAGCTATGGCTACACCTTC
CASSYSGGGSYGYTF
>many|TRBD2|TRBJ2-7|14|TRBV6-1
TGTGCCAGCAGTGTAGCGGGGATTAAACACGAGCAGTACTTC
CASSVAGIKHEQYF
>-|TRBD1|TRBJ2-2|18|TRBV6-2/TRBV6-3
TGTGCCAGCAGTCCAGAGTTTCCGGGACAGGGTAGCACCGGGGAGCTGTTTTTT
CASSPEFPGQGSTGELFF
>many|TRBD2|TRBJ2-5|15|TRBV7-3
TGTGCCAGCAGCTTAGGGTCTAGCGGGACCGAGACCCAGTACTTC
CASSLGSSGTETQYF
>many|TRBD1|TRBJ2-7|15|TRBV9
TGTGCCAGCAGCGTAGAGGGACAGGGAACCTACGAGCAGTACTTC
CASSVEGQGTYEQYF
>few|TRBD1|TRBJ2-7|12|TRBV7-2
TGTGCCAGCAGCCCCCGACAGGGTAGGAGGTACTTC
CASSPRQGRRYF
>many|TRBD2|TRBJ2-5|14|TRBV15
TGTGCCACCAGCAGAGATCGGGAGGAAGAGACCCAGTACTTC
CATSRDREEETQYF
>many|-|TRBJ2-7|14|TRBV6-5
TGTGCCAGCAGTTACTTGACGGGAGTCTACGAGCAGTACTTC
CASSYLTGVYEQYF
>-|-|TRBJ2-5|16|TRBV27
TGTGCCAGCATGAGTGTTAGGGGGAAGTACCAAGAGACCCAGTACTTC
CASMSVRGKYQETQYF
>many|-|TRBJ1-1|14|TRBV6-1
TGTGCCAGCAGTGACACACAGGAAGTCACTGAAGCTTTCTTT
CASSDTQEVTEAFF
>-|-|TRBJ2-7|13|TRBV18
TGTGCCAGCTCACCCCAGGTTCTAAGCGAGCAGTACTTC
CASSPQVLSEQYF
>few|TRBD1|TRBJ2-3|15|TRBV11-2
TGTGCCAGCAGCACCGGACAGGGGATGAGGGATACGCAGTATTTT
CASSTGQGMRDTQYF
>many|TRBD1|TRBJ2-7|14|TRBV6-1
TGTGCCAGCAGCCTACAGGGGGACGGATACGAGCAGTACTTC
CASSLQGDGYEQYF
>-|TRBD2|TRBJ2-7|15|TRBV7-8
TGTGCCAGCAGGCCCTATGGAGCGGGAGCCCACGAGCAGTACTTC
CASRPYGAGAHEQYF
>many|-|TRBJ1-1|13|TRBV20-1
TGCAGTGCCGGGTCTGGGGGTAACACTGAAGCTTTCTTT
CSAGSGGNTEAFF
>many|-|TRBJ2-5|13|TRBV7-2
TGTGCCAGCGGGACCGAAAAAGAAGAGACCCAGTACTTC
CASGTEKEETQYF